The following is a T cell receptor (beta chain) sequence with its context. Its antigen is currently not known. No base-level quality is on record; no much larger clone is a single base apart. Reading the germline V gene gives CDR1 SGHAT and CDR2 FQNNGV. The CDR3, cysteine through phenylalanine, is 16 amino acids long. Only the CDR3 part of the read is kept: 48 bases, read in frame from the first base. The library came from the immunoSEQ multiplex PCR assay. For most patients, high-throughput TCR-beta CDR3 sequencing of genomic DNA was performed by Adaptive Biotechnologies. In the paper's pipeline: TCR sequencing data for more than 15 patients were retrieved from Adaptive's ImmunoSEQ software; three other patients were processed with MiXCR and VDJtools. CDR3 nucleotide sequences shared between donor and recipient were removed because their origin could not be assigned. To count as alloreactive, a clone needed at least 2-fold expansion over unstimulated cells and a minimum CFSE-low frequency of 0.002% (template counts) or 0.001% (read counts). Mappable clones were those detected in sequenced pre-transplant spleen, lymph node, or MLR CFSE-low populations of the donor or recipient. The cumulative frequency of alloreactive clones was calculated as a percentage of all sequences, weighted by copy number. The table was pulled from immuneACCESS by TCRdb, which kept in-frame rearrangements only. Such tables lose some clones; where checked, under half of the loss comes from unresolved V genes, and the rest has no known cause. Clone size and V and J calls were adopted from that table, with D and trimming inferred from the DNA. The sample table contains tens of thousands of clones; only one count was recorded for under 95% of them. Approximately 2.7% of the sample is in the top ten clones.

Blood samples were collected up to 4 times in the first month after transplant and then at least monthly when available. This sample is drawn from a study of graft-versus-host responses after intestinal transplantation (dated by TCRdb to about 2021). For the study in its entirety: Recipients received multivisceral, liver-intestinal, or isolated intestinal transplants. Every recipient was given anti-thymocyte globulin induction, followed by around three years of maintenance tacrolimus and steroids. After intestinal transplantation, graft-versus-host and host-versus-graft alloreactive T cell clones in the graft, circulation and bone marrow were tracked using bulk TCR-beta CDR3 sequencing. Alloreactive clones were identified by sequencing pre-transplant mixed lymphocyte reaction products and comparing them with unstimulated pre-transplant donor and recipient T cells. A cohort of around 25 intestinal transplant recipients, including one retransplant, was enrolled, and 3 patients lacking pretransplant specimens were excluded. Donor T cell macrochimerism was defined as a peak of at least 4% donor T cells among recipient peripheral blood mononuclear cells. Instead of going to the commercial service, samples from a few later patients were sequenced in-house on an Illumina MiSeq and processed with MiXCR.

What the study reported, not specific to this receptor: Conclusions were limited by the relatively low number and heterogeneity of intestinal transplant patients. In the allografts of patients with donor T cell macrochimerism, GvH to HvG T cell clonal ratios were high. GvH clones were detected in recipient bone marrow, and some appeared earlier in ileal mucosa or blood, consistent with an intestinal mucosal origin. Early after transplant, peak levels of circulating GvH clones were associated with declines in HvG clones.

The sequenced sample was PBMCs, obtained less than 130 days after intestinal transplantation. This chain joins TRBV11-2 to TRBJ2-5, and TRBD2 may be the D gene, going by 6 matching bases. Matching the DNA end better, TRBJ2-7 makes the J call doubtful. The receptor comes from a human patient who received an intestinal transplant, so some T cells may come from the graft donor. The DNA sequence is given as TGTGCCAGCACCACAATCCTGGGGGGAGGTCTCTACGAGCAGTACTTC. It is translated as CASTTILGGGLYEQYF.